This is a list of T cell receptor beta chains from one sample in a study of blood T cells in healthy people across ages. TCRdb re-called the 5' RACE reads through MiXCR, storing one row per CDR3 protein. In the table there are over 1,200,000 distinct CDR3 sequences, 59% of which are singletons. Material for sequencing was blood. The receptors stem from a man aged 18-30 years in good health. Each CDR3 is given with its conserved first and last residue. D genes are given only for firm matches. Clone size appears in some rows only: once, few, many, or a class for an expanded clone.

>TRBV7-2|TRBD2|.|TRBJ2-7|16
TGTGCCAGCAGCGACATGCCGGGACTAGCAAGCCACGAGCAGTACTTC
CASSDMPGLASHEQYF
>TRBV12-3/TRBV12-4|.|.|TRBJ1-4|14
TGTGCCACCGGGCGGGGACGGGGTAATGAAAAACTGTTTTTT
CATGRGRGNEKLFF
>TRBV7-9|.|.|TRBJ1-1|17
TGTGCCAGCAGCTTAGCCCCGGGGTTCGTGGGTAGAACTGAAGCTTTCTTT
CASSLAPGFVGRTEAFF
>TRBV6-1|TRBD2|few|TRBJ2-7|18
TGTGCCAGCAGGCCCGGGACTAGCGGGGGGGCCCTCTCCTACGAGCAGTACTTC
CASRPGTSGGALSYEQYF
>TRBV7-9|.|.|TRBJ2-7|14
TGTGCCAGCAGCTTATCTAGGGAGTTGAACGAGCAGTACTTC
CASSLSRELNEQYF
>TRBV2|TRBD1|.|TRBJ1-5|14
TGTGCCAGCAGTGAGGGACAGCTATATCAGCCCCAGCATTTT
CASSEGQLYQPQHF
>TRBV27|.|once|TRBJ2-1|13
TGTGCCACTGGGACCGATTCTATAATTGGGCAGTTCTTC
CATGTDSIIGQFF
>TRBV7-2|TRBD1|.|TRBJ2-7|13
TGTGCCAGCAGCATCCAAAACCGGGACAGTCAGTACTTC
CASSIQNRDSQYF
>TRBV29-1|.|.|TRBJ2-7|16
TGCAGCGTTGAAGCCATCCGGGGCGCCTCCTACAATGAGCAGTACTTC
CSVEAIRGASYNEQYF
>TRBV7-9|.|.|TRBJ1-4|14
TGTGCCAGCAGCTTAGTCACAGAAAATGAAAAACTGTTTTTT
CASSLVTENEKLFF
>TRBV4-3|TRBD2|.|TRBJ2-3|18
TGCGCCAGCAGCCAAGATCCAGCCGGGACTAAAAACACAGATACGCAGTATTTT
CASSQDPAGTKNTDTQYF
>TRBV28|TRBD2|.|TRBJ2-1|16
TGTGCCAGCAGTTTTGCCGGGACTAGCCGGGCGGATGAGCAGTTCTTC
CASSFAGTSRADEQFF
>TRBV5-1|TRBD2|few|TRBJ2-1|16
TGCGCCAGCAGCTTACTAGCGGGAGCCATTGTCGATGAGCAGTTCTTC
CASSLLAGAIVDEQFF
>TRBV27|.|.|TRBJ1-5|14
TGTGCCAGCAGTTTATCCGCAGGGGAACAGCCCCAGCATTTT
CASSLSAGEQPQHF
>TRBV6-5|.|once|TRBJ2-4|16
TGTGCCAGCAGTTATAACAGGAGGAGAGCCAAAAACATTCAGTACTTC
CASSYNRRRAKNIQYF
>TRBV5-5|TRBD1|.|TRBJ2-3|14
TGTGCCAGCTTAGGGGGACAGGGGTCGGATACGCAGTATTTT
CASLGGQGSDTQYF
>TRBV18|.|.|TRBJ2-7|14
TGTGCCAGCTCACCACCGGCAGGGCTCTACGAGCAGTACTTC
CASSPPAGLYEQYF
>TRBV20-1|TRBD1|.|TRBJ2-1|14
TGCAGTGCCCCTTTTGGACAGGGGAACAATGAGCAGTTCTTC
CSAPFGQGNNEQFF
>TRBV27|.|few|TRBJ2-3|15
TGTGCCACCCCGTGTGGGACTTTAAGCACAGATACGCAGTATTTT
CATPCGTLSTDTQYF
>TRBV10-3|.|few|TRBJ2-1|11
TGTGCCATCAGGGAGGGGGCTGAGCAGTTCTTC
CAIREGAEQFF
>TRBV29-1|TRBD1|.|TRBJ1-2|13
TGCAGCACGGCCGGGACAGGGGACGGTGGCTACACCTTC
CSTAGTGDGGYTF
>TRBV28|.|.|TRBJ1-5|15
TGTGCCAGCAGTTTAGATCTGTATAGCAATCAGCCCCAGCATTTT
CASSLDLYSNQPQHF
>TRBV12-3/TRBV12-4|.|once|TRBJ1-6|17
TGTGCCAGCAGGGAACTCCCCATAGCCGGGATGAATTCACCCCTCCACTTT
CASRELPIAGMNSPLHF
>TRBV28|.|.|TRBJ2-7|14
TGTGCCAGCATTATGTCAGGTTTCTCCTACGAGCAGTACTTC
CASIMSGFSYEQYF
>TRBV6-5|TRBD2|.|TRBJ2-1|18
TGTGCCAGCAGTTCCGGGACTAGCGGGGGAAGCTCCTACAATGAGCAGTTCTTC
CASSSGTSGGSSYNEQFF
>TRBV20-1|.|.|TRBJ1-1|14
TGCAGTGCTGCGGGGCAGAGGGGATACACTGAAGCTTTCTTT
CSAAGQRGYTEAFF
>TRBV7-2|TRBD1|few|TRBJ1-2|16
TGTGCCAGCAGCTTAGCCCCGGGTGGCCAGGGGGATGGCTACACCTTC
CASSLAPGGQGDGYTF
>TRBV2|TRBD2|few|TRBJ2-3|16
TGTGCCAGCTTCCCCGGACTAGCGGCGATCACAGATACGCAGTATTTT
CASFPGLAAITDTQYF
>TRBV2|.|.|TRBJ2-5|16
TGTGCCAGCAGTGAATCGCGTGCCGCGGGGCAAGAGACCCAGTACTTC
CASSESRAAGQETQYF
>TRBV15|.|.|TRBJ2-7|16
TGTGCCACCAGCCCGCCCTTGGACAGCCGGACCTACGAGCAGTACTTC
CATSPPLDSRTYEQYF
>TRBV20-1|.|.|TRBJ1-4|12
TGCAGTGCTCGGAAGAGGAAGGAAAAACTGTTTTTT
CSARKRKEKLFF
>TRBV2|.|.|TRBJ2-7|12
TGTGCCAGCAGTGAATGGGACATCGAGCAGTACTTC
CASSEWDIEQYF
>TRBV5-6|.|.|TRBJ1-6|15
TGTGCCAGCAGCTTTCGGAAGCCAAATAATTCACCCCTCCACTTT
CASSFRKPNNSPLHF
>TRBV20-1|TRBD1|few|TRBJ1-6|13
TGCAGTGCCGACAGGGATGGCAATTCACCCCTCCACTTT
CSADRDGNSPLHF
>TRBV12-3/TRBV12-4|.|.|TRBJ1-1|16
TGTGCCAGCAGTTTAGCTTCTGGGAGGGGGGACATGAGAGCTTTCTTT
CASSLASGRGDMRAFF
>TRBV6-5|.|.|TRBJ2-3|14
TGTGCCAGCAGTTACGCACGAAACACAGATACGCAGTATTTT
CASSYARNTDTQYF
>TRBV6-2/TRBV6-3|TRBD2|.|TRBJ2-7|18
TGTGCCAGCAGTTACGAAGCGGGGGCACCTTCCCAGTACTACGAGCAGTACTTC
CASSYEAGAPSQYYEQYF
>TRBV10-3|TRBD1|.|TRBJ2-7|15
TGTGCCGTCAGTGAGTCAGGGACAGTAGGCTACGAGCAGTACTTC
CAVSESGTVGYEQYF
>TRBV15|TRBD2|.|TRBJ2-3|18
TGTGCCACCAGCAGAGATCGAGCAGGGAGGGTACTACCGGATACGCAGTATTTT
CATSRDRAGRVLPDTQYF
>TRBV10-3|.|few|TRBJ2-5|14
TGTGCCATCAGTGAGTCCTATATAGCGGAGACCCAGTACTTC
CAISESYIAETQYF
>TRBV20-1|.|many|TRBJ2-7|14
TGCAGTGCTAGGGAGGGGGGTGACAACTACGAGCAGTACTTC
CSAREGGDNYEQYF
>TRBV3-1|.|.|TRBJ1-2|14
TGTGCCAGCAGCCTCAGGGTTTCTGGAGGTGGCTACACCTTC
CASSLRVSGGGYTF
>TRBV20-1|.|.|TRBJ2-1|13
TGCAGTGCTAGAGATTACTGGGTGGATGAGCAGTTCTTC
CSARDYWVDEQFF
>TRBV7-2|TRBD1|.|TRBJ2-7|13
TGTGCCAGCTGGAGGACAGGGAGCTACGAGCAGTACTTC
CASWRTGSYEQYF
>TRBV19|.|.|TRBJ2-3|12
TGTGCCAGTAGTCCAGATCTTAATACGCAGTATTTT
CASSPDLNTQYF
>TRBV27|.|.|TRBJ2-1|12
TGTGCCAGCAGTATGCCGGGCAATGAGCAGTTCTTC
CASSMPGNEQFF
>TRBV27|.|few|TRBJ2-6|14
TGTGCCAGCAGTTCAGGTACCGGGGCCAACGTCCTGACTTTC
CASSSGTGANVLTF
>TRBV5-1|TRBD2|few|TRBJ2-1|15
TGCGCCAGCAGCTTTGAGCGGGAGGCCTCTAATGAGCAGTTCTTC
CASSFEREASNEQFF
>TRBV2|.|.|TRBJ2-5|13
TGTGCCAGCAGTGTCATCGGGGACGAGACCCAGTACTTC
CASSVIGDETQYF
>TRBV7-9|TRBD1|.|TRBJ2-5|16
TGTGCCAGCAGCTTATCCGGGACAGAGAGGCCCAATGAGCAGTACTTC
CASSLSGTERPNEQYF